This TCR beta chain was sequenced during a study of cytomegalovirus exposure and HLA in healthy donors. Across the whole study: A preliminary data release comprised around 90 million unique TCRs obtained from HLA-typed donors.

Study-wide findings and caveats: TCR beta V- and J-gene trimming, according to a later analysis, was linked to a missense DCLRE1C variant. Immune exposure data for these donors was limited to CMV serostatus.

13 Jbeta primers and 60 Vbeta primers were used for the PCR. Using immunoSEQ multiplex PCR, the repertoire was profiled, and TCRdb retains in-frame clones only, with some absent. Of over 150,000 clones in the sample, 65% to 90% were seen once. The CDR3 runs to 18 residues. In this sample, this clone turned up a few times. Its antigen is not known. The V call is TRBV21-1, the J call TRBJ2-3; the table's D call of TRBD2 was not tested on the DNA. TRBV21-1 is a recognized pseudogene. This receptor was identified in a man aged 45 to 65 in good health and CMV-seropositive. Sequencing was done on a sample of PBMCs. The CDR3 nucleotides are TGTGCCAGCAGCAAAGGGCGGACTAGCGGGAGAGGAAGAGATACGCAGTATTTT. Amino acids: CASSKGRTSGRGRDTQYF.